These 15 T cell receptor beta chains were sequenced from one sample in a study. Each CDR3 protein gets one entry after TCRdb re-called the 5' RACE reads with MiXCR. The profile covers about 40,000 distinct CDR3 sequences, with around 18% appearing a single time and 2.5% to 3% taken by the ten largest. Sequencing was carried out using naive CD4+ T cells sorted from a lymph node. This sample's subset: naive CD4+ T cells, CD4+CD45RA+CD25-. Receptors originate from a female donor with breast cancer.

The chain employs TRBV4-2 and TRBJ2-2; unclear D gene. Trimming took 6 bases from V and 8 from J, leaving 13 bases between them. This CDR3 is built from 13 residues. Germline assignment: CDR1 LGHNA and CDR2 YNFKEQ. The CDR3 here is CASSSEILGELFF. CDR3 bases: TGTGCCAGCAGTAGTGAGATACTTGGGGAGCTGTTTTTT.

With regard to this clonotype: Given a much more abundant clone one base away, this may be a read error. V and J are TRBV5-5 and TRBJ2-1; TRBD2 matches at 10 bases. V was clipped by 6 bases and J by 8 bases; unmatched bases: 11. The CDR3 loop spans 15 amino acids. Germline assignment: CDR1 SGHKS and CDR2 YYEKEE (reference sequence). The CDR3 spells CASKSSASGGYEQFF. In DNA, the CDR3 is TGTGCCAGCAAAAGCTCTGCTAGCGGGGGTTATGAGCAGTTCTTC.

This clonotype occurred many times. The chain couples TRBV7-2 to TRBJ2-2; the D gene is possibly TRBD1 (5 bases). V gave up 2 bases and J gave up 3 bases, with 10 bases separating them. The CDR3 length is 15 residues. Per germline, CDR1 SGHTA and CDR2 FQGNSA. The CDR3 DNA reads TGTGCCAGCAGCTTATTCCAGGGCGACACCGGGGAGCTGTTTTTT. This gives the protein CASSLFQGDTGELFF.

The rearrangement uses TRBV28 and TRBJ1-2, with D unclear. The CDR3 is made up of 14 amino acids. Germline V gene lookup returns CDR1 MDHEN and CDR2 SYDVKM. The V end was cut by 3 bases, the J end by 2 bases, with 10 bases between. CDR3 in amino acids: CASSLVITNYGYTF. The CDR3 DNA follows: TGTGCCAGCAGTTTGGTCATCACCAACTATGGCTACACCTTC.

This clonotype was observed a few times. The rearrangement uses TRBV29-1 and TRBJ1-3; D unresolved. The germline V and J ends were trimmed by 6 bases and 0 bases, with 9 bases remaining between them. This CDR3 is built from 13 residues. The germline CDR1 and CDR2 sequences are SQVTM and ANQGSEA. Here the CDR3 reads CSVGRTSGNTIYF. DNA for the CDR3: TGCAGCGTCGGAAGGACCTCTGGAAACACCATATATTTT.

The chain uses TRBV20-1 and TRBJ2-2, with TRBD1 as a possible D gene (6 bases). Germline V gene sequence: CDR1 DFQATT, CDR2 SNEGSKA (reference sequence). This CDR3 has 15 amino acids. V lost 0 bases and J 7 bases, leaving 15 bases between the germline ends. The DNA for the CDR3 is TGCAGTGCTAGAGAGGCCGGGACACACCTCGGGGAGCTGTTTTTT. It specifies CSAREAGTHLGELFF.

The V and J genes are TRBV7-2 and TRBJ1-5; D call uncertain. CDR1 and CDR2 (germline): SGHTA, FQGNSA. Trimming took 0 bases from V and 5 from J, leaving 5 bases between them. The CDR3 contains 13 residues. The CDR3, as DNA: TGTGCCAGCAGCTTAGCAAGGGATCAGCCCCAGCATTTT. Translated, it gives CASSLARDQPQHF. The full variable domain, its missing parts supplied by reference TRBV7-2 and TRBJ1-5, is GAGVSQSPSNKVTEKGKDVELRCDPISGHTALYWYRQSLGQGLEFLIYFQGNSAPDKSGLPSDRFSAERTGGSVSTLTIQRTQQEDSAVYLCASSLARDQPQHFGDGTRLSIL.

Points on this clonotype: The CDR3 does not close with the conserved phenylalanine or tryptophan, likely indicating a read error. The rearrangement links TRBV30 to TRBJ1-5; 7 bases are a match to TRBD1. The CDR3 is 13 amino acids. Germline values: CDR1 GTSNPN, CDR2 SVGIG (reference sequence). V was clipped by 2 bases and J by 6 bases; unmatched bases: 4. The CDR3 protein is CAWSTGEGQPQHL. As DNA, the CDR3 is TGTGCCTGGAGTACAGGGGAGGGTCAGCCCCAGCATCTT.

This chain joins TRBV7-8 and TRBJ2-1; 11 bases line up with TRBD2. Germline CDR1 and CDR2: SGHVS and FQNEAQ. The ends lost 3 bases at V and 7 bases at J; junction bases unmatched: 5. The CDR3 is 15 amino acids. CDR3 sequence: CASSFYLAGGNEQFF. The CDR3 DNA is TGTGCCAGCAGCTTCTATCTAGCGGGGGGAAATGAGCAGTTCTTC.

This clonotype has a count of ten or more. The chain joins TRBV5-1 to TRBJ2-1, with D uncertain. CDR1 is SGHRS, CDR2 YFSETQ, per germline. The CDR3 is 14 residues long. V was cut by 4 bases and J by 2 bases, with 10 bases left in between. Here the CDR3 DNA reads TGCGCCAGCAGCCAACGCGGAGCCTACAATGAGCAGTTCTTC. This encodes CASSQRGAYNEQFF.

The rearrangement joins TRBV20-1 to TRBJ2-6; D may be TRBD1 (6 bases). This CDR3 is 18 amino acids long. Germline values: CDR1 DFQATT, CDR2 SNEGSKA (reference sequence). Trimming pared 1 base from V and 0 bases from J, leaving 16 bases between. The CDR3 DNA reads as TGCAGTGCTAGAGTTTCGGCAGGGGATCGCTCTGGGGCCAACGTCCTGACTTTC. It yields the protein CSARVSAGDRSGANVLTF.

This clonotype was found many times. The genes are TRBV11-2 and TRBJ2-5, with unresolved D. Trimming cost V 1 base and J 2 bases, with 2 bases left between them. The CDR3 length is 12 residues. Germline lookup yields CDR1 SGHAT and CDR2 FQNNGV. The CDR3 DNA follows: TGTGCCAGCAGCTTAGCTCAAGAGACCCAGTACTTC. It encodes CASSLAQETQYF.

This clonotype was counted only a few times. V is TRBV6-2 or TRBV6-3 and J is TRBJ2-7; 8 bases align to TRBD1. V trimming: 8 bases; J trimming: 0 bases; junction bases outside the gene matches: 9. This CDR3 comprises 15 residues. The germline V gene has CDR1 MNHEY and CDR2 SVGEGT. CDR3 bases: TGTGCCAGCGACCGTGGACAGGGCAGCTCCTACGAGCAGTACTTC. It is translated as CASDRGQGSSYEQYF.

The gene calls are TRBV4-2 and TRBJ2-7; D remains unclear. Germline V gene data show CDR1 as LGHNA and CDR2 as YNFKEQ. V gave up 6 bases and J gave up 0 bases, with 9 bases separating them. The CDR3 covers 13 residues. CDR3 nucleotide sequence: TGTGCCAGCAGGGGCGTTAGCTCCTACGAGCAGTACTTC. This sequence encodes CASRGVSSYEQYF.

The chain joins TRBV28 to TRBJ2-5; 15 positions match TRBD2. CDR3 length: 20 residues. V dropped 6 bases and J dropped 2; count of bases not matched to a gene: 16. Per germline, CDR1 MDHEN and CDR2 SYDVKM. CDR3 DNA sequence: TGTGCCAGCAGCACTCACTTACGGACTAGCGGGAGGGAGTGGCAAGAGACCCAGTACTTC. It translates to CASSTHLRTSGREWQETQYF. Complete variable domain (other parts from reference TRBV28 and TRBJ2-5): DVKVTQSSRYLVKRTGEKVFLECVQDMDHENMFWYRQDPGLGLRLIYFSYDVKMKEKGDIPEGYSVSREKKERFSLILESASTNQTSMYLCASSTHLRTSGREWQETQYFGPGTRLLVL.